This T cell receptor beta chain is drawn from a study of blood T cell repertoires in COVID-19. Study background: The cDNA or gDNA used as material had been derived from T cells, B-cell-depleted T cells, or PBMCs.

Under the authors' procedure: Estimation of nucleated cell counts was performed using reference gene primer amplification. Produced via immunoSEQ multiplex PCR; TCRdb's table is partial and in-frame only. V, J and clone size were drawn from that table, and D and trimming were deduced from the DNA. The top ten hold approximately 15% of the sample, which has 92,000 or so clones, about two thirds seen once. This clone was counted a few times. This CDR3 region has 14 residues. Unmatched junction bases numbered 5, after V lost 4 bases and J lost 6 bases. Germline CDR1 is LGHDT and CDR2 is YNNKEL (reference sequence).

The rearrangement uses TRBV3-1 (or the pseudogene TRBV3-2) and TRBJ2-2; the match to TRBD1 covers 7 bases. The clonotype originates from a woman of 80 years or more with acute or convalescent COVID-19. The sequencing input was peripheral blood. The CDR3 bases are TGTGCCAGCAGCCGCCAAGGGACAGCCGGGGAGCTGTTTTTT. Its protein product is CASSRQGTAGELFF.